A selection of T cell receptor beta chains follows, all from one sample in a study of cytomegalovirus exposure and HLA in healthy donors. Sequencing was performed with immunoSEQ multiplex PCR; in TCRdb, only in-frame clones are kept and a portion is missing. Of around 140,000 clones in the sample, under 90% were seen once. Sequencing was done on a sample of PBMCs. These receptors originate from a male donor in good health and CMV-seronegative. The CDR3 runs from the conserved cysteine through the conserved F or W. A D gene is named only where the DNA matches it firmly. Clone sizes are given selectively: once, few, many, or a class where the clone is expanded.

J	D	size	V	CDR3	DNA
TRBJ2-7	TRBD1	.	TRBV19	CASSETGGSSYEQYF	TGTGCCAGTAGCGAGACAGGGGGCAGCTCCTACGAGCAGTACTTC
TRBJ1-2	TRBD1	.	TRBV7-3	CASSPGQGGFNYTF	TGTGCCAGCAGCCCGGGACAGGGAGGTTTTAACTACACCTTC
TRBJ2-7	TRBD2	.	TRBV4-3	CASSSQLAGEGGEQYF	TGCGCCAGCAGCTCACAATTAGCGGGAGAAGGGGGCGAGCAGTACTTC
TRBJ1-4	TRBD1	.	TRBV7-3	CASSEGTGGINEKLFF	TGTGCCAGCAGCGAAGGGACAGGGGGTATAAATGAAAAACTGTTTTTT
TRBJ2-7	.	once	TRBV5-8	CASSLIPKRHPKPLEQYF	TGTGCCAGCAGCCTGATCCCGAAGAGACATCCTAAGCCCCTCGAGCAGTACTTC
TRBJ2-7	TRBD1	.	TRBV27	CASSSTGEPRPYEQYF	TGTGCCAGCAGTTCTACAGGGGAACCTAGGCCCTACGAGCAGTACTTC
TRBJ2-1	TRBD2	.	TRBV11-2	CASSFGRLAAYKDEQFF	TGTGCCAGCAGCTTTGGTCGACTAGCAGCTTACAAGGATGAGCAGTTCTTC
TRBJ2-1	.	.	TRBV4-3	CASSQFTGSGEQFF	TGCGCCAGCAGCCAATTCACAGGCTCCGGTGAGCAGTTCTTC
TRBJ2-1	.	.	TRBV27	CASSFASSYNEQFF	TGTGCCAGCAGTTTTGCGAGCTCCTACAATGAGCAGTTCTTC
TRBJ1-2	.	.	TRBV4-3	CASSPASEDYGYTF	TGCGCCAGCAGCCCAGCCAGCGAGGATTATGGCTACACCTTC
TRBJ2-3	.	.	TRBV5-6	CASSSTTTSTDTQYF	TGTGCCAGCAGCTCAACGACTACTAGCACAGATACGCAGTATTTT
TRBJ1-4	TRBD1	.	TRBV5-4	CASSRPGTGVNEKLFF	TGTGCCAGCAGCCGTCCCGGGACAGGGGTAAATGAAAAACTGTTTTTT
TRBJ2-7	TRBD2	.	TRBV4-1	CASSQGGGRWDEQYF	TGCGCCAGCAGCCAAGGAGGCGGGAGATGGGACGAGCAGTACTTC
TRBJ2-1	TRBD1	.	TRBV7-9	CASSLGVGTGTTGNEQFF	TGTGCCAGCAGCTTAGGAGTTGGGACAGGGACTACGGGAAATGAGCAGTTCTTC
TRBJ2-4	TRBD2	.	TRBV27	CASSPGLETYIQYF	TGTGCCAGCAGTCCCGGACTAGAAACGTACATTCAGTACTTC
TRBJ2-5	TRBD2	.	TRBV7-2	CASSLGRAGGETQYF	TGTGCCAGCAGCTTAGGACGGGCGGGAGGAGAGACCCAGTACTTC
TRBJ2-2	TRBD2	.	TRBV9	CASSVGGGTGELFF	TGTGCCAGCAGCGTAGGGGGGGGCACCGGGGAGCTGTTTTTT
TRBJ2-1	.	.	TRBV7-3	CASSLMGGPQFF	TGTGCCAGCAGCTTAATGGGGGGGCCCCAGTTCTTC
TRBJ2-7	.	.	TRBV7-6	CASSLRGLNEQYF	TGTGCCAGCAGCTTACGGGGTCTGAACGAGCAGTACTTC
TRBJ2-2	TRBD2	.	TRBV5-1	CASGTSANTGELFF	TGCGCCAGCGGGACTAGCGCGAACACCGGGGAGCTGTTTTTT
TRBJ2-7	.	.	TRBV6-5	CASGGHEQYF	TGTGCCAGCGGAGGGCACGAGCAGTACTTC
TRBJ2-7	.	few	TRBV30	CAWSRVSYEQYF	TGTGCCTGGAGCAGGGTATCATACGAGCAGTACTTC
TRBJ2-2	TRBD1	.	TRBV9	CASSAQGTASGELFF	TGTGCCAGCAGCGCCCAGGGGACAGCTTCTGGGGAGCTGTTTTTT
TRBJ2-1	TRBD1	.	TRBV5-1	CASSSGQGNEQFF	TGCGCCAGCAGCTCGGGACAGGGAAATGAGCAGTTCTTC
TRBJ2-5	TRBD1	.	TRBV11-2	CASSERQGGETQYF	TGTGCCAGCAGCGAGCGACAGGGGGGAGAGACCCAGTACTTC
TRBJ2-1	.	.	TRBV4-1	CASSQPAQGTNEQFF	TGCGCCAGCAGCCAACCGGCACAGGGTACCAATGAGCAGTTCTTC
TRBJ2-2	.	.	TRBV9	CASSRDLHRSGELFF	TGTGCCAGCAGCCGAGACCTACACAGGTCCGGGGAGCTGTTTTTT
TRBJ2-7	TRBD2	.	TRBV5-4	CASSSGLGVHEQYF	TGTGCCAGCAGCTCGGGACTAGGAGTCCACGAGCAGTACTTC
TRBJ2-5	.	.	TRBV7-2	CASGLHAQQTQYF	TGTGCCAGCGGACTCCACGCGCAACAGACCCAGTACTTC